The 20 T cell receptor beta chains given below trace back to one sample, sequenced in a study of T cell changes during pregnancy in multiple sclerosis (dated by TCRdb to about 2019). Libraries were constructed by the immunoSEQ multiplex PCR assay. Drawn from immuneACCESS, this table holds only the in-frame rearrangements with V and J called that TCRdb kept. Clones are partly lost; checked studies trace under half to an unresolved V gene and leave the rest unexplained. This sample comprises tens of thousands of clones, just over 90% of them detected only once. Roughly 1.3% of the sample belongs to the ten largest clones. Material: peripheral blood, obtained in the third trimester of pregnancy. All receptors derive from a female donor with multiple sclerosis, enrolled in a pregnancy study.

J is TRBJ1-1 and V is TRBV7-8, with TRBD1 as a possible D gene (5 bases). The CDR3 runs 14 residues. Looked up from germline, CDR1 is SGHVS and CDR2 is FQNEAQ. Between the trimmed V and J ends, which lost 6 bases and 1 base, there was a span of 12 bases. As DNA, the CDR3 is TGTGCCAGCAGTCCAGGGACTTGGAACACTGAAGCTTTCTTT. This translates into CASSPGTWNTEAFF.

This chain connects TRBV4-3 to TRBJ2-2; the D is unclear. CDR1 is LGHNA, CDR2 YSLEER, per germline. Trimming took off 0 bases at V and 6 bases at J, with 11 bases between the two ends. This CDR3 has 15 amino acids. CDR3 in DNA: TGCGCCAGCAGCCAAGAACCCCACTATGCCGGGGAGCTGTTTTTT. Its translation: CASSQEPHYAGELFF.

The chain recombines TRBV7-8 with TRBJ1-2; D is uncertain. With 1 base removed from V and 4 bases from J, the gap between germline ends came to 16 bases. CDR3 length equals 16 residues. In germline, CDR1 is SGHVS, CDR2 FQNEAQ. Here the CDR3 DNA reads TGTGCCAGCAGCTTAGGGAGCCGGAGGTTGCCCTATGGCTACACCTTC. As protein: CASSLGSRRLPYGYTF.

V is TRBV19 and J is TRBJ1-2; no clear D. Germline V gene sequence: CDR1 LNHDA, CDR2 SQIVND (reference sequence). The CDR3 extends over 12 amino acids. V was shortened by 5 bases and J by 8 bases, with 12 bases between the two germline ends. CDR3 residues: CASSPDPGGYTF. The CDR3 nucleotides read TGTGCCAGTAGTCCCGACCCGGGAGGCTACACCTTC.

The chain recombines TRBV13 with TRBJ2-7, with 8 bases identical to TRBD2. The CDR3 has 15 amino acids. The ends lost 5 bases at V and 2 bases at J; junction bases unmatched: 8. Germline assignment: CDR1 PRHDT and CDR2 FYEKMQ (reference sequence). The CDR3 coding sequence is TGTGCCAGCAGCCTCAAGACTAGCGTACCCTACGAGCAGTACTTC. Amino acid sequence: CASSLKTSVPYEQYF.

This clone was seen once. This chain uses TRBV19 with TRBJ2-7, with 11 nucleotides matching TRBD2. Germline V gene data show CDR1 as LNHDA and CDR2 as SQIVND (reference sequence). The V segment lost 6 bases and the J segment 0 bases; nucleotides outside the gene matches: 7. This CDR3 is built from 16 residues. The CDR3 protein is CASSASGGSPSYEQYF. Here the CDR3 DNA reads TGTGCCAGTAGCGCTAGCGGGGGGTCACCCTCCTACGAGCAGTACTTC.

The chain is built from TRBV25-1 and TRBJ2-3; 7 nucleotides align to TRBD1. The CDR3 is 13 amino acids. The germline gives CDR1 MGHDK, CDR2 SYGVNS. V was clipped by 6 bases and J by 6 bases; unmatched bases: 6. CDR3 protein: CASSVQGRDTQYF. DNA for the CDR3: TGTGCCAGCAGCGTACAGGGGCGGGATACGCAGTATTTT. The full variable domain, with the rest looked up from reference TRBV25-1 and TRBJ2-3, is EADIYQTPRYLVIGTGKKITLECSQTMGHDKMYWYQQDPGMELHLIHYSYGVNSTEKGDLSSESTVSRIRTEHFPLTLESARPSHTSQYLCASSVQGRDTQYFGPGTRLTVL.

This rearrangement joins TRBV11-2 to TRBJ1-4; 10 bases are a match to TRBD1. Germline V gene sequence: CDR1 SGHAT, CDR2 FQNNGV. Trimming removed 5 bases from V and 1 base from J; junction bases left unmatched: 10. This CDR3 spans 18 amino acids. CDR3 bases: TGTGCCAGCAGCCTGAGGACAGGGGGAGATTTAACTAATGAAAAACTGTTTTTT. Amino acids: CASSLRTGGDLTNEKLFF.

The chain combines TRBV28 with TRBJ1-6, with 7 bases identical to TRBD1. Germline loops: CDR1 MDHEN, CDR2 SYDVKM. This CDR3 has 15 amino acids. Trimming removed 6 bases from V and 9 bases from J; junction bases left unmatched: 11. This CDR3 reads CASSPAGTAFSPLHF. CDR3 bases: TGTGCCAGCAGCCCTGCCGGGACAGCCTTTTCACCCCTCCACTTT.

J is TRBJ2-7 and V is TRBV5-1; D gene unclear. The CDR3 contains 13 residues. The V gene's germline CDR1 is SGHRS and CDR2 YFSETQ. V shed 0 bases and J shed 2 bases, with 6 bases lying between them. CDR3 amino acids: CASSLDGTYEQYF. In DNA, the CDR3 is TGCGCCAGCAGCTTGGACGGTACCTACGAGCAGTACTTC.

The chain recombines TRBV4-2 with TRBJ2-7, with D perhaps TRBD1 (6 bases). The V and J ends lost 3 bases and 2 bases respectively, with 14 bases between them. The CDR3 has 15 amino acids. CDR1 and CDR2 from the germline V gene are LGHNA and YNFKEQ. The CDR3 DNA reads TGTGCCAGCAGCCAGGGGGACACCAGAACCTACGAGCAGTACTTC. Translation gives CASSQGDTRTYEQYF.

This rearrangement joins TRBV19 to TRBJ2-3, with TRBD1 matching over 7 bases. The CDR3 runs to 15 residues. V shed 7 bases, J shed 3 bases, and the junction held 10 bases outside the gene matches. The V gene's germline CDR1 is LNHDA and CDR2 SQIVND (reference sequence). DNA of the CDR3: TGTGCCAGTATAGGGTGGAACAGGGGTACAGATACGCAGTATTTT. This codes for CASIGWNRGTDTQYF.

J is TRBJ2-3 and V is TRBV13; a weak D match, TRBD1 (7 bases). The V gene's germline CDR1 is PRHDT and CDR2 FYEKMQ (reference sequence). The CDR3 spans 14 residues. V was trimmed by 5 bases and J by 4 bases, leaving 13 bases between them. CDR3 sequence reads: CASSRQGGADTQYF. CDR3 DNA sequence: TGTGCCAGCAGCCGGCAGGGGGGCGCAGATACGCAGTATTTT. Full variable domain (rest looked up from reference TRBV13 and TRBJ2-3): AAGVIQSPRHLIKEKRETATLKCYPIPRHDTVYWYQQGPGQDPQFLISFYEKMQSDKGSIPDRFSAQQFSDYHSELNMSSLELGDSALYFCASSRQGGADTQYFGPGTRLTVL.

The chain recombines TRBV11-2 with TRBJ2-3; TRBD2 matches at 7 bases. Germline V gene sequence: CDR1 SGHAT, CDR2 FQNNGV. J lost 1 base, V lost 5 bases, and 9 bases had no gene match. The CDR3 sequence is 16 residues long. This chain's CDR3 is CASSRRLAVGTDTQYF. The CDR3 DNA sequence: TGTGCCAGCAGCCGGAGACTAGCCGTTGGCACAGATACGCAGTATTTT. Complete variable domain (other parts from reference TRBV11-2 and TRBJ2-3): EAGVAQSPRYKIIEKRQSVAFWCNPISGHATLYWYQQILGQGPKLLIQFQNNGVVDDSQLPKDRFSAERLKGVDSTLKIQPAKLEDSAVYLCASSRRLAVGTDTQYFGPGTRLTVL.

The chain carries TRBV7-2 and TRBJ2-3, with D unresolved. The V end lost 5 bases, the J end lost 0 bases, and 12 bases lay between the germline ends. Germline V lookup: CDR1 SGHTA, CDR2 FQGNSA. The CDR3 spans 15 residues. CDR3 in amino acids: CASSPLPTSTDTQYF. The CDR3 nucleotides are TGTGCCAGCAGCCCGCTCCCCACTAGCACAGATACGCAGTATTTT.

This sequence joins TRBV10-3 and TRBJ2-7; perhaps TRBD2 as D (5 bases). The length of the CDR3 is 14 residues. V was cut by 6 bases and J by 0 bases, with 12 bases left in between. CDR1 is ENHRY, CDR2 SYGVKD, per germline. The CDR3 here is CAIRAGLSSYEQYF. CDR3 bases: TGTGCCATCAGGGCGGGCCTCAGCTCCTACGAGCAGTACTTC.

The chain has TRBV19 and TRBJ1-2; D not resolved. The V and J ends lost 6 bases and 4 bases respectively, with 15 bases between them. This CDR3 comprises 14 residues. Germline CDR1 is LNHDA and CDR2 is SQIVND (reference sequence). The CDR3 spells CASSHLDFGYGYTF. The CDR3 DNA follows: TGTGCCAGTAGCCACTTGGACTTTGGCTATGGCTACACCTTC.

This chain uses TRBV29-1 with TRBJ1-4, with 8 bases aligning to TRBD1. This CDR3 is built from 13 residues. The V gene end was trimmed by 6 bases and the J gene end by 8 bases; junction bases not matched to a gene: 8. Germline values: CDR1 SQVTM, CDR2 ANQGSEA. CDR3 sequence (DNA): TGCAGCGTGCTCAGGGGGCTGGGAGAAAAACTGTTTTTT. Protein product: CSVLRGLGEKLFF. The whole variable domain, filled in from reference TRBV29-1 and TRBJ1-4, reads SAVISQKPSRDICQRGTSLTIQCQVDSQVTMMFWYRQQPGQSLTLIATANQGSEATYESGFVIDKFPISRPNLTFSTLTVSNMSPEDSSIYLCSVLRGLGEKLFFGSGTQLSVL.

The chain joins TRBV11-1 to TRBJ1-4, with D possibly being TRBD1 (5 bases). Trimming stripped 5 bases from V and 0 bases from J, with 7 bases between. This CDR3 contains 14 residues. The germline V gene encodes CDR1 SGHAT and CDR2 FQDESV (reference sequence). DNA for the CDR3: TGTGCCAGCAGCGAAGGGGCAACTAATGAAAAACTGTTTTTT. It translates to CASSEGATNEKLFF.

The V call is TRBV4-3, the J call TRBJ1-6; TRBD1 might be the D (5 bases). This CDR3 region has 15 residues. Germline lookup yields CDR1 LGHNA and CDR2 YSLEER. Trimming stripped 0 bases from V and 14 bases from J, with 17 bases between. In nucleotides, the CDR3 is TGCGCCAGCAGCCAAGACTTGACAGTGATGGATACCCTCCACTTT. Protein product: CASSQDLTVMDTLHF.